The following is a T cell receptor beta chain sequence with its context. MiXCR, run by TCRdb on the 5' RACE reads, gives a single entry per CDR3 protein. The sample contains 70,000 to 85,000 distinct CDR3 sequences, less than 15% of which appear only once. The CDR3 is made up of 19 amino acids. Trimming cost V 6 bases and J 5 bases, with 29 bases left between them. Per the germline V gene, CDR1 is MDHEN and CDR2 is SYDVKM. The data were obtained in a study of early T cells in non-severe SARS-CoV-2 infection. Sequencing was carried out using whole blood. This receptor was taken from an adult who was a healthcare worker with PCR-confirmed SARS-CoV-2 infection or an uninfected control (not recorded which). The rearrangement uses TRBV28 and TRBJ2-4, with a possible D match to TRBD1 (6 bases). CDR3 sequence: CASSGQPSKSFSSQNIQYF. In DNA, the CDR3 is TGTGCCAGCAGCGGACAGCCGTCTAAATCCTTTTCTAGCCAAAACATTCAGTACTTC. The full variable domain, in which reference TRBV28 and TRBJ2-4 provide the parts outside the CDR3, is DVKVTQSSRYLVKRTGEKVFLECVQDMDHENMFWYRQDPGLGLRLIYFSYDVKMKEKGDIPEGYSVSREKKERFSLILESASTNQTSMYLCASSGQPSKSFSSQNIQYFGAGTRLSVL.